Presented here are 4 T cell receptor beta chains from one specimen sequenced in a study of cytomegalovirus exposure and HLA in healthy donors. PCR was performed using 60 Vbeta and 13 Jbeta primers. Libraries were prepared by immunoSEQ multiplex PCR; TCRdb keeps only in-frame clonotypes and omits some of them. The sample has around 260,000 clones; 80% are singletons. The sequenced sample was PBMCs. These TCRs come from a girl aged 2 to 10 in good health and CMV-seronegative.

This chain uses TRBV6-5 with TRBJ1-3; D remains unclear. This CDR3 has 14 amino acids. In germline, CDR1 is MNHEY, CDR2 SVGAGI. The V end lost 7 bases, the J end lost 0 bases, and 10 bases lay between the germline ends. CDR3 sequence: CASMVQISGNTIYF. The CDR3 region has the DNA TGTGCCAGCATGGTGCAGATCTCTGGAAACACCATATATTTT.

The rearrangement uses TRBV5-1 and TRBJ2-2, with D possibly being TRBD2 (6 bases). CDR1 is SGHRS, CDR2 YFSETQ, per germline. V dropped 2 bases and J dropped 6 bases, with 14 bases sitting between them. The CDR3 is 15 amino acids. Here the CDR3 DNA reads TGCGCCAGCAGCTTTTTCGGGACTTTTCCCGGGGAGCTGTTTTTT. Translation: CASSFFGTFPGELFF. The variable domain in full, completed from reference TRBV5-1 and TRBJ2-2, reads KAGVTQTPRYLIKTRGQQVTLSCSPISGHRSVSWYQQTPGQGLQFLFEYFSETQRNKGNFPGRFSGRQFSNSRSEMNVSTLELGDSALYLCASSFFGTFPGELFFGEGSRLTVL.

As DNA, the CDR3 is TGCGCCAGCAGCACGGGACAGGGGGCCACTGAAGCTTTCTTT. Its translation: CASSTGQGATEAFF. The chain is built from TRBV5-1 and TRBJ1-1; 12 bases map to TRBD1. The V and J ends lost 4 bases and 4 bases, in that order; junction bases with no gene match: 2. The germline gives CDR1 SGHRS, CDR2 YFSETQ. The CDR3 is 14 amino acids.

The chain is built from TRBV4-2 and TRBJ2-7, with 7 bases lining up with TRBD2. After removal of 0 bases from V and 3 bases from J, the junction contained 8 bases not matched to a gene. This CDR3 is 16 amino acids long. CDR1 is LGHNA, CDR2 YNFKEQ, per germline. The CDR3 DNA is TGTGCCAGCAGCCAAGAATGGGCTAGCGGCAACTACGAGCAGTACTTC. It codes for CASSQEWASGNYEQYF.